The rows below give T cell receptor beta chains drawn from one sample of a study of shared clonotypes between healthy human individuals. Sequenced by immunoSEQ multiplex PCR; TCRdb stores in-frame clones only, minus some. The sample consists of some 1 million clones, approximately 68% of them appearing once. Sequencing used memory CD4+ T cells sorted from blood. The receptors stem from a man aged 18 to 29 in good health. CDR3s include the opening cysteine and the closing phenylalanine or tryptophan. A D gene is named only where the DNA matches it firmly. Clone size is not always given. Where it is, it says once, few, many or a class for expanded clones.

clone_size: many; d_call: -; j_call: TRBJ1-5; v_call: TRBV7-2; cdr3_nt: TGTGCCAGCAGCTTAGCGGTTGGTAAGGGTCAGCCCCAGCATTTT; cdr3_aa: CASSLAVGKGQPQHF
clone_size: -; d_call: -; j_call: TRBJ1-5; v_call: TRBV4-1; cdr3_nt: TGCGCCAGCAGCCAAGAGGAGATAGCACGCAATCAGCCCCAGCATTTT; cdr3_aa: CASSQEEIARNQPQHF
clone_size: -; d_call: TRBD2; j_call: TRBJ2-5; v_call: TRBV18; cdr3_nt: TGTGCCAGCTCACCACCGGATAGCGGGACAGAGACCCAGTACTTC; cdr3_aa: CASSPPDSGTETQYF
clone_size: -; d_call: TRBD1; j_call: TRBJ1-1; v_call: TRBV11-1; cdr3_nt: TGTGCCAGCAGCTTAGGGCAGGGGGAGATGAACACTGAAGCTTTCTTT; cdr3_aa: CASSLGQGEMNTEAFF
clone_size: -; d_call: TRBD1; j_call: TRBJ1-5; v_call: TRBV5-1; cdr3_nt: TGCGCCAGCAGCTTGGATCGGGCAGGGGGTCAGCCCCAGCATTTT; cdr3_aa: CASSLDRAGGQPQHF
clone_size: -; d_call: -; j_call: TRBJ2-2; v_call: TRBV15; cdr3_nt: TGTGCCACCAGCGGATGGGGATATGGGACCGGGGAGCTGTTTTTT; cdr3_aa: CATSGWGYGTGELFF
clone_size: -; d_call: TRBD1; j_call: TRBJ1-5; v_call: TRBV19; cdr3_nt: TGTGCCAGTAGTGATCCCGGGACAGGGTACAATCAGCCCCAGCATTTT; cdr3_aa: CASSDPGTGYNQPQHF
clone_size: once; d_call: -; j_call: TRBJ1-6; v_call: TRBV10-3; cdr3_nt: TGTGCCATCAGTGAGTCGAGAGGTTTCGGTTCACCCCTCCACTTT; cdr3_aa: CAISESRGFGSPLHF
clone_size: -; d_call: TRBD1; j_call: TRBJ2-5; v_call: TRBV6-1; cdr3_nt: TGTGCCAGCAGTCTGACAGGGACCCAAGAGACCCAGTACTTC; cdr3_aa: CASSLTGTQETQYF
clone_size: -; d_call: -; j_call: TRBJ2-1; v_call: TRBV28; cdr3_nt: TGTGCCAGCAGTTTATGGCCTCGGGACAATGAGCAGTTCTTC; cdr3_aa: CASSLWPRDNEQFF